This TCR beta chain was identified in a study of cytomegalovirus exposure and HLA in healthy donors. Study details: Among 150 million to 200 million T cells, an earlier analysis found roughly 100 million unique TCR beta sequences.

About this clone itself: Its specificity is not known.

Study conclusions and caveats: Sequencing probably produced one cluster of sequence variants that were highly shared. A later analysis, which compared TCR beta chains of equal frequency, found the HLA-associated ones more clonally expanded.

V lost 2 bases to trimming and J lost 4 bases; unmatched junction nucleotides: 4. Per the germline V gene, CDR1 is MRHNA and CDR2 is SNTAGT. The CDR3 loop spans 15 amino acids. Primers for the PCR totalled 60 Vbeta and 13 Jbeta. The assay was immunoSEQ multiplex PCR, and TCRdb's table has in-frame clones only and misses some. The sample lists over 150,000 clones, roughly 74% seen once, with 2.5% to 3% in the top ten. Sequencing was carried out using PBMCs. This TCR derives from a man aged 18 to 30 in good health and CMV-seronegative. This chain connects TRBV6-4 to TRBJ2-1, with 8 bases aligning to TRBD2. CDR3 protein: CASSDTRGGYNEQFF. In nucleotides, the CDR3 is TGTGCCAGCAGTGACACCCGGGGGGGGTACAATGAGCAGTTCTTC.